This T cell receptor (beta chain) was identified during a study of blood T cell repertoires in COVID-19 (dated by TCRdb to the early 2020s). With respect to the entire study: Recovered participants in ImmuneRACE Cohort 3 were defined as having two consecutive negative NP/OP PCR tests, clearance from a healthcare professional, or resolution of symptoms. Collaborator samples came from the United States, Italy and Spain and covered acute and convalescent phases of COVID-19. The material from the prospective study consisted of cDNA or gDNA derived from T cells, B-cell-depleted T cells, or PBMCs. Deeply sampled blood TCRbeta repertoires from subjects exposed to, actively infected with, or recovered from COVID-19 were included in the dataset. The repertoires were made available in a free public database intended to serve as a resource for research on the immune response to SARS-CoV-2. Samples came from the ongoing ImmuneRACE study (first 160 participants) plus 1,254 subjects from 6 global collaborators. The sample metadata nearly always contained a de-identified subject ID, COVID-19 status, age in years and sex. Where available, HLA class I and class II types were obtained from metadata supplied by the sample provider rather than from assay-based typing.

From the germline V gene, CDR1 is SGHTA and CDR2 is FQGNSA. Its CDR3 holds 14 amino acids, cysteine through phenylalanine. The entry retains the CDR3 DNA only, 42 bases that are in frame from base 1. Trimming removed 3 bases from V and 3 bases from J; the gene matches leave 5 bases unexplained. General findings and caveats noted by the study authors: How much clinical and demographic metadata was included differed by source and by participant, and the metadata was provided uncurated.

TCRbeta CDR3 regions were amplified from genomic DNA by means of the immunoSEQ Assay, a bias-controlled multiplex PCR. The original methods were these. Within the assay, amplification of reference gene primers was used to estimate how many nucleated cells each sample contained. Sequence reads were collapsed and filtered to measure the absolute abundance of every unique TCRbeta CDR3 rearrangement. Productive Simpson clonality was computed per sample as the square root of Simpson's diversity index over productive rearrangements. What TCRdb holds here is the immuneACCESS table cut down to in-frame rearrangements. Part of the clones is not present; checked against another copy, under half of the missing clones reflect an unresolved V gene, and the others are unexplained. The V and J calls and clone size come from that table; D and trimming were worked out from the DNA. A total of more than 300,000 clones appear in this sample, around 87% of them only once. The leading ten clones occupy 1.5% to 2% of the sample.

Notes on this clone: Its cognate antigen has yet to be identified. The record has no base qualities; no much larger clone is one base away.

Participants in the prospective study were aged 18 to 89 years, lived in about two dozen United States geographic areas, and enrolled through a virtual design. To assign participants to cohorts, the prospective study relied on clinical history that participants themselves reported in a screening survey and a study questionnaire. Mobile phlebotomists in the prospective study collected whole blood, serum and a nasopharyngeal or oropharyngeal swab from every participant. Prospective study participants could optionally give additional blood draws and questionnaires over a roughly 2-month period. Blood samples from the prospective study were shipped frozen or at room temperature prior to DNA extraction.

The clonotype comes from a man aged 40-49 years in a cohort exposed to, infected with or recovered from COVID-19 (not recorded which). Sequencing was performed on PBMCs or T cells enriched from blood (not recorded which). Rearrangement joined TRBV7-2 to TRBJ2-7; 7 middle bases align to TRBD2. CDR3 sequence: CASSFPTSSYEQYF. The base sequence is TGTGCCAGCAGCTTCCCGACTAGCAGCTACGAGCAGTACTTC. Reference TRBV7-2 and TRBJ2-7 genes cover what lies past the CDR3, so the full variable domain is GAGVSQSPSNKVTEKGKDVELRCDPISGHTALYWYRQSLGQGLEFLIYFQGNSAPDKSGLPSDRFSAERTGGSVSTLTIQRTQQEDSAVYLCASSFPTSSYEQYFGPGTRLTVT.